This entry lists 22 T cell receptor beta chains sequenced from one sample in a study of OX40 agonist ivuxolimab in advanced cancers. Assay used: immunoSEQ multiplex PCR; TCRdb lists only in-frame clones, some missing. Seen here are fewer than 25,000 clones, approximately 86% observed once, and the top ten hold more than 6.5%. This material consisted of CD4+ or CD8+ T cells sorted from blood, taken in a trial of the OX40 agonist ivuxolimab. The source of these receptors is an adult with an advanced solid tumor such as melanoma, head and neck, liver or kidney cancer.

By sample fraction, this clone is medium-sized (0.01 to 0.1%). The chain links TRBV5-4 to TRBJ1-5; D is ambiguous. The ends were cut back, 3 bases at V and 3 bases at J, with 7 bases in the middle. This CDR3 contains 13 residues. CDR1 is SGHNT, CDR2 YYREEE, per germline (reference sequence). CDR3 protein: CASSSGPNQPQHF. DNA for the CDR3: TGTGCCAGCAGCTCCGGCCCCAATCAGCCCCAGCATTTT.

This clone was recorded only once. The CDR3 nucleotides read TGCGCCAGTTCGTCCGACGGGAGCTCCTACAATGAGCAGTTCTTC. Translating it yields CASSSDGSSYNEQFF. V gene TRBV10-2 combines with J gene TRBJ2-1, with D possibly TRBD2 on 6 matching bases. The CDR3 sequence is 15 residues long. Between the trimmed V and J ends, which lost 9 bases and 0 bases, there was a span of 15 bases. Germline loops: CDR1 WSHSY, CDR2 SAAADI.

This clone was counted a single time. V usage is TRBV9 and J usage is TRBJ2-3, with unresolved D. Trimming removed 4 bases at V and 0 bases at J, with 15 bases between. The germline CDR1 and CDR2 sequences are SGDLS and YYNGEE. CDR3 size: 16 residues. The CDR3 DNA is TGTGCCAGCAGCCCCTCAGATTTCGGAAGCACAGATACGCAGTATTTT. Protein: CASSPSDFGSTDTQYF.

This clone was observed a few times. The V call is TRBV9, the J call TRBJ1-1, with 7 bases lining up with TRBD1. CDR1 and CDR2 from the germline V gene are SGDLS and YYNGEE. The CDR3 has 15 residues. Trimming removed 4 bases from V and 0 bases from J; junction bases left unmatched: 6. This CDR3 reads CASSLEGAMNTEAFF. The CDR3 DNA sequence: TGTGCCAGCAGCTTGGAGGGGGCGATGAACACTGAAGCTTTCTTT.

In DNA, the CDR3 is TGTGCCAGCAGCGGACGCTCTCGGGAGGACCGTAGAAGCCATGAGCAGTTCTTC. This sequence encodes CASSGRSREDRRSHEQFF. This sequence joins TRBV9 and TRBJ2-1; 7 bases fit TRBD2. Germline V gene sequence: CDR1 SGDLS, CDR2 YYNGEE. Germline trimming cut 3 bases from V and 8 bases from J; bases unmatched to any gene: 20. The length of the CDR3 is 18 residues.

The chain recombines TRBV6-6 with TRBJ1-1; tentatively, D is TRBD1 (6 bases). Trimming stripped 0 bases from V and 2 bases from J, with 10 bases between. The CDR3 has 15 amino acids. The germline V gene encodes CDR1 MNHNY and CDR2 SVGAGI (reference sequence). The CDR3 spells CASSYSGASNTEAFF. CDR3 nucleotide sequence: TGTGCCAGCAGTTACTCGGGGGCCAGTAACACTGAAGCTTTCTTT.

This clone was detected a few times. V and J are TRBV4-3 and TRBJ1-2, with D possibly TRBD1 on 5 matching bases. This CDR3 region has 17 residues. The germline V gene has CDR1 LGHNA and CDR2 YSLEER. The V end was cut by 0 bases, the J end by 3 bases, with 17 bases between. The CDR3 DNA is TGCGCCAGCAGCCAAGATGGGGTAGGGGCTGAGGACTATGGCTACACCTTC. Amino acid sequence: CASSQDGVGAEDYGYTF.

Written as DNA, the CDR3 is TGTGCCAGCAGCCATAGGACAGGGAACAATGAGCAGTTCTTC. Protein sequence: CASSHRTGNNEQFF. The gene calls are TRBV27 and TRBJ2-1, with 8 nucleotides matching TRBD1. The CDR3 extends over 14 amino acids. Germline CDR1 is MNHEY and CDR2 is SMNVEV (reference sequence). V lost 6 bases, J lost 5 bases, and 6 bases stayed unmatched.

This clone was counted between two and nine times. J is TRBJ2-3 and V is TRBV7-9; TRBD2 agrees at 7 bases. J lost 2 bases, V lost 11 bases, and 13 bases had no gene match. Germline V CDR1 and CDR2: SEHNR, FQNEAQ (reference sequence). The CDR3 spans 15 residues. CDR3 loop: CAARRGTPFTDTQYF. Written as DNA, the CDR3 is TGTGCCGCTCGGCGGGGGACCCCATTCACAGATACGCAGTATTTT.

This clone appeared once. This sequence joins TRBV13 and TRBJ2-3; 9 bases map to TRBD2. The germline gives CDR1 PRHDT, CDR2 FYEKMQ (reference sequence). V dropped 6 bases and J dropped 1; count of bases not matched to a gene: 5. The CDR3 loop spans 15 amino acids. The CDR3 DNA follows: TGTGCCAGCAGTCCTAGCGGGGACCGCACAGATACGCAGTATTTT. Its translation: CASSPSGDRTDTQYF.

V usage is TRBV13 and J usage is TRBJ2-7, with TRBD1 matching 8 bases. Germline CDR1 reads PRHDT; CDR2 reads FYEKMQ (reference sequence). This CDR3 is built from 16 residues. Trimming removed 0 bases from V and 4 bases from J; junction bases left unmatched: 8. The CDR3 sequence: CASSLGRRGRVYEQYF. The DNA of the CDR3 is TGTGCCAGCAGCTTAGGCCGCAGGGGGCGTGTATACGAGCAGTACTTC.

This chain links TRBV2 with TRBJ2-2, with D unclear. The CDR3 is 15 residues long. With 3 bases removed from V and 4 bases from J, the gap between germline ends came to 12 bases. Per the germline V gene, CDR1 is SNHLY and CDR2 is FYNNEI. CDR3: CASSERGKATGELFF. The CDR3 coding sequence is TGTGCCAGCAGTGAGAGAGGCAAAGCCACCGGGGAGCTGTTTTTT.

J is TRBJ1-2 and V is TRBV19; D is unresolved. Germline CDR1 LNHDA, CDR2 SQIVND (reference sequence). CDR3 length: 14 amino acids. The germline V and J ends were trimmed by 6 bases and 0 bases, with 11 bases remaining between them. This CDR3 is CASSEDGSNYGYTF. The CDR3 DNA follows: TGTGCCAGTAGCGAGGACGGGTCTAACTATGGCTACACCTTC. Together with reference TRBV19 and TRBJ1-2, the CDR3 gives the full variable domain: DGGITQSPKYLFRKEGQNVTLSCEQNLNHDAMYWYRQDPGQGLRLIYYSQIVNDFQKGDIAEGYSVSREKKESFPLTVTSAQKNPTAFYLCASSEDGSNYGYTFGSGTRLTVV.

The rearrangement links TRBV4-1 to TRBJ1-6, with 7 bases matching TRBD1. J was trimmed by 7 bases and V by 4 bases; bases with no gene match: 7. Per germline, CDR1 MGHRA and CDR2 YSYEKL. The CDR3 spans 15 residues. Here the CDR3 reads CASSLRDSRNSPLHF. CDR3 coding DNA: TGCGCCAGCAGCCTCCGGGACAGCCGCAATTCACCCCTCCACTTT.

The chain links TRBV27 to TRBJ2-3, with 10 nucleotides matching TRBD2. With V trimmed by 3 bases and J by 3 bases, 9 bases remained unmatched. This CDR3 is 17 amino acids long. In germline, CDR1 is MNHEY, CDR2 SMNVEV (reference sequence). This CDR3 is CASSFIWSGGATDTQYF. The CDR3 DNA is TGTGCCAGCAGTTTTATATGGAGCGGGGGGGCAACAGATACGCAGTATTTT.

The chain joins TRBV11-2 to TRBJ2-3; D uncertain. CDR1 is SGHAT and CDR2 is FQNNGV in the germline V gene. V was pared by 6 bases and J by 7 bases, with 8 bases between. This CDR3 has 11 amino acids. This CDR3 reads CASRSGYTQYF. The CDR3 DNA reads TGTGCCAGCAGGTCCGGGTATACGCAGTATTTT.

This chain uses TRBV19 with TRBJ2-5, with 8 bases matching TRBD1. The CDR3 loop spans 17 amino acids. Germline V gene sequence: CDR1 LNHDA, CDR2 SQIVND (reference sequence). J was trimmed by 2 bases and V by 0 bases; bases with no gene match: 8. DNA of the CDR3: TGTGCCAGTAGTATAGATCTTGTACAGGGGGAACAAGAGACCCAGTACTTC. Translated, it gives CASSIDLVQGEQETQYF.

Only a few counts were recorded for this clone. The V call is TRBV6-5, the J call TRBJ2-3, with 7 bases matching TRBD1. Losses at the gene ends were 0 bases for V and 4 bases for J; bases not matched to a gene: 4. Germline CDR1 and CDR2: MNHEY and SVGAGI. The CDR3 totals 15 residues. The CDR3 coding sequence is TGTGCCAGCAGTTACTCTGGACAGGACTCAGATACGCAGTATTTT. It specifies CASSYSGQDSDTQYF.

Of note for this clone: Other DNA sequences in this sample translate to the same CDR3. V gene TRBV4-3 combines with J gene TRBJ1-5, with D maybe TRBD1 (5 bases). The CDR3 sequence is 15 residues long. The V and J ends lost 0 bases and 7 bases respectively, with 13 bases between them. In germline, CDR1 is LGHNA, CDR2 YSLEER. The CDR3 DNA reads as TGCGCCAGCAGCCAAGATTCTGGGGGTCGGCAGCCCCAGCATTTT. This gives the protein CASSQDSGGRQPQHF.

The chain couples TRBV4-3 to TRBJ2-3, with 12 bases lining up with TRBD2. V shed 4 bases and J 2 bases; nucleotides not matched to a gene: 10. Per germline, CDR1 LGHNA and CDR2 YSLEER. This CDR3 is 18 amino acids long. CDR3 in DNA: TGCGCCAGCAGCCCAACTAGCGGGGGGATGCTTCTCACAGATACGCAGTATTTT. Amino acids: CASSPTSGGMLLTDTQYF.

Here the CDR3 DNA reads TGCGCCAGCAGCCAAGGGGCCTTTGGGAACACTGAAGCTTTCTTT. This encodes CASSQGAFGNTEAFF. The chain recombines TRBV4-3 with TRBJ1-1; D remains ambiguous. The CDR3 is 15 amino acids. V lost 1 base to trimming and J lost 1 base, with 10 bases between them. Germline loops: CDR1 LGHNA, CDR2 YSLEER.

This rearrangement joins TRBV6-8 to TRBJ1-5; TRBD1 is a possible D gene (6 bases). V dropped 2 bases and J dropped 0 bases, with 20 bases sitting between them. The CDR3 totals 19 residues. Germline V gives CDR1 MNHGY, CDR2 SAAAGT. CDR3 loop: CASSYVFGRGSYSNQPQHF. The CDR3 region has the DNA TGTGCCAGCAGTTACGTTTTCGGCAGGGGATCATATAGCAATCAGCCCCAGCATTTT.